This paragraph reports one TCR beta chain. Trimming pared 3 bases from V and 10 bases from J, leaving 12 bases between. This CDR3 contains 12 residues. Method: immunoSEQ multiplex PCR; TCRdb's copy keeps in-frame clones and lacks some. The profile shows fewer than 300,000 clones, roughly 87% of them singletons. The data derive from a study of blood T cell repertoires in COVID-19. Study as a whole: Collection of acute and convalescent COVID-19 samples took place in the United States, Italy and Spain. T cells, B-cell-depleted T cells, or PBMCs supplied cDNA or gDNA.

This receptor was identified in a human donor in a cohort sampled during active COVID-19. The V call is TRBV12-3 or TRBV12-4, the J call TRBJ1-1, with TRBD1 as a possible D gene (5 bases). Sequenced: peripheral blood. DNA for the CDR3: TGTGCCAGCAGTTTTGGGGCAGGGCCAGCTTTCTTT. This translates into CASSFGAGPAFF.